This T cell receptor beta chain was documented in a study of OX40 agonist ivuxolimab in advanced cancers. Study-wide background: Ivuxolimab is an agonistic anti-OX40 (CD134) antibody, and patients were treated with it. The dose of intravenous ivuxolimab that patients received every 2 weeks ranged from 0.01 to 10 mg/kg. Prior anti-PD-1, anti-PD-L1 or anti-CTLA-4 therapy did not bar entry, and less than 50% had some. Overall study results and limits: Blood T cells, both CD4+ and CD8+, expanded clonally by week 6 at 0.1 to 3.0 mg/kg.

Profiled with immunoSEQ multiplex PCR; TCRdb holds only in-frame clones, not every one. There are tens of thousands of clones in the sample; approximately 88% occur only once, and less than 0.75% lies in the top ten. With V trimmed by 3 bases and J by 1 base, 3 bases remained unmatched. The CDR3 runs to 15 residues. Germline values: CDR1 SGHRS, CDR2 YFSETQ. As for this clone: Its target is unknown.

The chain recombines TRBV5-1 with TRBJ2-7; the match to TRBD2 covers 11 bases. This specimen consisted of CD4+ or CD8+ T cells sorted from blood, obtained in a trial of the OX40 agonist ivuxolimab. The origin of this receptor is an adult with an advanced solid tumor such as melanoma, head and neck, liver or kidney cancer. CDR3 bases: TGCGCCAGCAGCTCCGGGACTAGCGGTTCCTACGAGCAGTACTTC. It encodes CASSSGTSGSYEQYF.